These T cell receptor beta chains were read from a single sample in a study of monozygotic twins with inflammatory bowel disease. From the 5' RACE reads, TCRdb lists one entry per CDR3 protein and no DNA. The table lists 420,000 or so distinct CDR3 sequences. The sequenced material came from blood. The receptors stem from a human donor with ulcerative colitis or Crohn's disease, or a healthy co-twin of an affected twin (not recorded which). CDR3s include the opening cysteine and the closing phenylalanine or tryptophan. The order of the fields is V gene, J gene, CDR3 protein.

V: TRBV5-1
J: TRBJ2-5
CDR3: CASSSLAHPQETQYF

V: TRBV5-1
J: TRBJ2-4
CDR3: CASSLGGGLTDGLAKNIQYF

V: TRBV4-1
J: TRBJ2-4
CDR3: CASSRGLAEGFAKNIQYF

V: TRBV7-9
J: TRBJ2-7
CDR3: CASSLSGFTYEQYF

V: TRBV7-2
J: TRBJ2-1
CDR3: CASSFRGLNNEQFF

V: TRBV12-3/TRBV12-4
J: TRBJ1-1
CDR3: CASSSQGDPEAFF

V: TRBV27
J: TRBJ1-5
CDR3: CASSLSGTVNQPQHF

V: TRBV6-9
J: TRBJ1-1
CDR3: CASSYLFELSDSPNTEAFF

V: TRBV5-6
J: TRBJ1-1
CDR3: CASSNMQNTEAFF

V: TRBV6-2/TRBV6-3
J: TRBJ2-5
CDR3: CASSQPFSGSQETQYF

V: TRBV24-1
J: TRBJ2-3
CDR3: CATSEGPPSTDTQYF

V: TRBV7-8
J: TRBJ2-1
CDR3: CASSLGTSGSLEQFF

V: TRBV20-1
J: TRBJ1-5
CDR3: CSVVRGENWSNQPQHF

V: TRBV7-3
J: TRBJ2-1
CDR3: CASSTSGYNEQFF

V: TRBV27
J: TRBJ1-6
CDR3: CASSGTPYNSPLHF

V: TRBV20-1
J: TRBJ2-2
CDR3: CSASWGTNTGELFF

V: TRBV9
J: TRBJ2-2
CDR3: CASRVLAANTGELFF

V: TRBV7-2
J: TRBJ2-1
CDR3: CASSFRDVGNEQFF

V: TRBV2
J: TRBJ1-5
CDR3: CASSEDRENSGNQPQHF

V: TRBV20-1
J: TRBJ1-4
CDR3: CSAFTGPTNEKLFF

V: TRBV7-2
J: TRBJ2-7
CDR3: CASSSKGTKYEQYF

V: TRBV5-5
J: TRBJ1-1
CDR3: CASSFTLQGRYTEAFF

V: TRBV9
J: TRBJ1-4
CDR3: CASSVDGTGREKLFF

V: TRBV5-4
J: TRBJ2-3
CDR3: CASTSTPLSGGGPDTQYF

V: TRBV28
J: TRBJ1-1
CDR3: CASSPPLNTEAFF

V: TRBV20-1
J: TRBJ2-7
CDR3: CSASPGSYEQYF

V: TRBV11-2
J: TRBJ2-7
CDR3: CASSLGDHYEQYF

V: TRBV24-1
J: TRBJ2-1
CDR3: CATSDPGHDYNEQFF

V: TRBV7-2
J: TRBJ2-3
CDR3: CASSLAERGDTQYF

V: TRBV15
J: TRBJ1-6
CDR3: CATGRGTHNSPLHF

V: TRBV3-1
J: TRBJ1-2
CDR3: CASSEPTENYGYTF

V: TRBV27
J: TRBJ2-7
CDR3: CASSLWAGFSYEQYF

V: TRBV7-6
J: TRBJ1-2
CDR3: CASSLGQGPPGQGVNGYTF

V: TRBV18
J: TRBJ2-5
CDR3: CASSPNHDSFQETQYF

V: TRBV29-1
J: TRBJ2-2
CDR3: CSVQQAGELFF

V: TRBV19
J: TRBJ2-7
CDR3: CASSMSVGKAYEQYF

V: TRBV19
J: TRBJ1-6
CDR3: CASSIVPVDYNSPLHF

V: TRBV5-1
J: TRBJ1-1
CDR3: CASKTGPKNTEAFF

V: TRBV19
J: TRBJ2-1
CDR3: CASSMRQRGAPLSSYNEQFF

V: TRBV7-9
J: TRBJ2-5
CDR3: CASSLEGGHREQLTQYF